This is a list of T cell receptor beta chains from one sample in a study of quantifying T cell responses using KT2 cells. TCRdb used MiXCR to reprocess the UMI-ligation and nested PCR reads, holding one entry per CDR3 protein. This sample has tens of thousands of distinct CDR3 sequences, with approximately 6.8% found just once. The sample was PBMCs spiked with cells of the T cell clone KT2. These receptors originate from a human donor. Both conserved end residues are part of each CDR3. The D gene is left open where the match is weak. The size field is filled for only some rows; it gives once, few, many or a size class.

TRBV10-3	-	many	TRBJ1-2	TGTGCCATCAGTGAGACTCAGGACCGGGTGGAGGGCTACACCTTC	CAISETQDRVEGYTF
TRBV9	-	many	TRBJ2-3	TGTGCCAGCAGCGTACTAGGTCTACAGGCAGATACGCAGTATTTT	CASSVLGLQADTQYF
TRBV12-3/TRBV12-4	-	few	TRBJ2-1	TGTGCCAGCAGTAGCCAAGGTCTCCGGGTTACTAGGAATGAGCAGTTCTTC	CASSSQGLRVTRNEQFF
TRBV6-6	-	many	TRBJ1-1	TGTGCCAGCAGTTACCCTTTATACGACAGCTACACTGAAGCTTTCTTT	CASSYPLYDSYTEAFF
TRBV29-1	TRBD2	-	TRBJ2-7	TGCAGCGTCGGTGGGACTAGTGGAACCTACGAGCAGTACTTC	CSVGGTSGTYEQYF
TRBV30	-	many	TRBJ2-7	TGTGCCTGGAGTCATGGGGTGAGCGAGCAGTACTTC	CAWSHGVSEQYF
TRBV12-5	-	few	TRBJ1-5	TGTGCTAGTGGTTTGGACGGTCAGCCCCAGCATTTT	CASGLDGQPQHF
TRBV7-3	-	many	TRBJ1-6	TGTGCCAGCAGCGCCAGCTCCTATAATTCACCCCTCCACTTT	CASSASSYNSPLHF
TRBV7-9	-	-	TRBJ2-7	TGTGCCAGCAGCCTCCAGGTGAACAGGGATGGGACGTACGAGCAGTACTTC	CASSLQVNRDGTYEQYF
TRBV30	TRBD1	many	TRBJ1-1	TGTGCCTGGAGTGCGGACAGGGTCAACACTGAAGCTTTCTTT	CAWSADRVNTEAFF
TRBV30	-	many	TRBJ2-4	TGTGCCTGGTCAACCGGGCTTGGGGACATTCAGTACTTC	CAWSTGLGDIQYF
TRBV7-8	-	-	TRBJ2-3	TGTGCCAGCAGTGCCCAGCGGTTCACAGATACGCAGTATTTT	CASSAQRFTDTQYF
TRBV25-1	-	many	TRBJ1-2	TGTGCCAGCAGTGAACGATCCGGCTATGGCTACACCTTC	CASSERSGYGYTF